This T cell receptor beta chain derives from a study of T cell repertoires in cytomegalovirus infection. Study as a whole: Use of recently identified HLA-C-restricted and well-studied HLA-B-restricted CMV epitopes was part of the study.

TCRdb passed the reads through MiXCR, listing each CDR3 protein once. The sample shows some 940,000 distinct CDR3 sequences, 31% of them seen only once. The CDR3 is made up of 14 amino acids. Germline V gene sequence: CDR1 ENHRY, CDR2 SYGVKD. Trimming at V came to 6 bases and at J to 3 bases, leaving 5 bases not matched to a gene. A remark on this clonotype: Its antigen is not known.

This TCR was sampled from a human donor in good health (CMV status not recorded). Some clones in this sample may be carry-over from other donors' samples. This specimen was cultured CD8+ T cells from PBMCs, taken from culture after CMV antigen stimulation. The chain combines TRBV10-3 with TRBJ2-1, with TRBD1 matching 7 bases. CDR3 nucleotide sequence: TGTGCCATCAGAACAGGGGATGGCTACAATGAGCAGTTCTTC. It is translated as CAIRTGDGYNEQFF.